This is a list of T cell receptor beta chains from one sample in a study of cytotoxic CD8 clonotypes in ibrutinib-treated CLL. This table comes from immunoSEQ multiplex PCR, and its TCRdb copy is limited to in-frame clones, with some not included. The top ten clones hold 18% of a sample with 15,000 or so clones, around 67% of them seen once. Sequencing used PBMCs, obtained before ibrutinib treatment. These receptors were obtained from a human donor with chronic lymphocytic leukemia. The CDR3 runs from the conserved cysteine through the conserved F or W. A D gene is named only where the DNA matches it firmly. The size entry is marked missing in some rows and otherwise reads once, few, many or a size class.

cdr3_nt cdr3_aa d_call clone_size j_call v_call
TGTGCCAGCACGCCGGGATACGAGCAGTACTTC CASTPGYEQYF NA few TRBJ2-7 TRBV2
TGTGCCAGCAGCCCGGACTGGCGGCAGGGCTCCTACGAGCAGTACTTC CASSPDWRQGSYEQYF NA NA TRBJ2-7 TRBV4-2
TGTGCCTGGACCCCTTCGGGGGGCCCTCGGGAGACCCAGTACTTC CAWTPSGGPRETQYF NA NA TRBJ2-5 TRBV30
TGTGCCAGCAGTTGGGGCACAGATACGCAGTATTTT CASSWGTDTQYF NA NA TRBJ2-3 TRBV2
TGTGCCAGCAGCAAACGCCACAGAGGTGAGGGAACCTACGAGCAGTACTTC CASSKRHRGEGTYEQYF NA NA TRBJ2-7 TRBV21-1
TGTGCCAGCAGCTTACTCCGGACAGTCCGACAAGAGACCCAGTACTTC CASSLLRTVRQETQYF NA NA TRBJ2-5 TRBV7-2
TGTGCCAGTAGTATAGCACAGGGGTCCTCCTACGAGCAGTACTTC CASSIAQGSSYEQYF TRBD1 NA TRBJ2-7 TRBV19
TGCGCCAGCAGCTCGCCAGGGGGAGGGACAGATACGCAGTATTTT CASSSPGGGTDTQYF NA few TRBJ2-3 TRBV5-1
TGTGCCAGCAGCACCGTTGGGACAGGGCCCACAGATACGCAGTATTTT CASSTVGTGPTDTQYF TRBD1 once TRBJ2-3 TRBV7-8
TGTGCCAGCCATCAACCCTCGGGGACCCAGTACTTC CASHQPSGTQYF NA NA TRBJ2-5 TRBV2
TGTGCCAGCAGTTTGGGAGGGGACACCGGGGAGCTGTTTTTT CASSLGGDTGELFF TRBD2 NA TRBJ2-2 TRBV6-5
TGCAGCGTTGAAGATCCAGAGACACGGAATGAGCAGTTCTTC CSVEDPETRNEQFF NA NA TRBJ2-1 TRBV29-1
TGTGCCAGCAGCTTGACTAGCGGGGGAAGCACAGATACGCAGTATTTT CASSLTSGGSTDTQYF TRBD2 NA TRBJ2-3 TRBV5-4
TGCAGCGTTGAAGGAGTTGACAGGCCCGAAGCTTTCTTT CSVEGVDRPEAFF NA NA TRBJ1-1 TRBV29-1
TGTGCCAGCAGTGATAGCGAACAGGGTTTAGAAAGGGGGACCCAGTACTTC CASSDSEQGLERGTQYF NA NA TRBJ2-5 TRBV6-1
TGCGCCAGCAGCCAATCAGCGGGGGGGCCATACGAGCAGTACTTC CASSQSAGGPYEQYF TRBD2 NA TRBJ2-7 TRBV4-3
TGCGCCAGCAGCTTGGACGCTTCTGGGGCCAACGTCCTGACTTTC CASSLDASGANVLTF NA NA TRBJ2-6 TRBV5-1
TGCGCCAGCAGCCTTAGCGGGGGGCCGGGGAATGAGCAGTTCTTC CASSLSGGPGNEQFF TRBD2 NA TRBJ2-1 TRBV5-1
TGTGCCAGCACCTCGAAGTACGAGCAGTACTTC CASTSKYEQYF NA NA TRBJ2-7 TRBV6-1
TGTGCCAGCAGTCGTTGGGCAAAGCCAGAAGAAGCTTTCTTT CASSRWAKPEEAFF NA few TRBJ1-1 TRBV27
TGTGCCAGCAGTTTACGCTCGGGCCCCTACGAGCAGTACTTC CASSLRSGPYEQYF NA NA TRBJ2-7 TRBV28
TGTGCCAGCAGCCAAGAACCCGAGGGAGGGGAAAAACTGTTTTTT CASSQEPEGGEKLFF NA NA TRBJ1-4 TRBV4-2
TGTGCCTGGGGGACGGCAAGCAATCAGCCCCAGCATTTT CAWGTASNQPQHF NA NA TRBJ1-5 TRBV30
TGTGCCAGCCTCGACGGCTATAGCAATCAGCCCCAGCATTTT CASLDGYSNQPQHF NA NA TRBJ1-5 TRBV6-6
TGTGCCAGCAACCAACCGACAGGAAGCTCCTACGAGCAGTACTTC CASNQPTGSSYEQYF NA few TRBJ2-7 TRBV6-1
TGCGCCAGCAGCTTGGTACTAGCGGGGGGAACAGATACGCAGTATTTT CASSLVLAGGTDTQYF TRBD2 NA TRBJ2-3 TRBV5-1
TGTGCCAGCCGACCCCCTGGGGGGGATGGCACAGATACGCAGTATTTT CASRPPGGDGTDTQYF TRBD2 once TRBJ2-3 TRBV2
TGTGCCAGCAGCTTGGAAGGGCACGGGAACACCATATATTTT CASSLEGHGNTIYF NA NA TRBJ1-3 TRBV7-3
TGTGCCAGCTCGACTAGCGGGAACACAGATACGCAGTATTTT CASSTSGNTDTQYF TRBD2 NA TRBJ2-3 TRBV5-6
TGTGCCGGAACTAAGGGCGGCAGGGGGACGGAGACCCAGTACTTC CAGTKGGRGTETQYF TRBD1 NA TRBJ2-5 TRBV30
TGTGCCAGCAGCAAAGGGGGAGAACCCACGAACACTGAAGCTTTCTTT CASSKGGEPTNTEAFF NA NA TRBJ1-1 TRBV21-1
TGTGCCAGCAGTTTCACAGGGAATCCAGACACTGAAGCTTTCTTT CASSFTGNPDTEAFF NA NA TRBJ1-1 TRBV6-1
TGTGCCATCAGTCAGGCAGGGACAGGGAGCTCCTACAATGAGCAGTTCTTC CAISQAGTGSSYNEQFF TRBD1 NA TRBJ2-1 TRBV10-3
TGTGCCAGCAGCTTAGCCCCCGGTCGGGGACAGGATAATCAGCCCCAGCATTTT CASSLAPGRGQDNQPQHF TRBD1 few TRBJ1-5 TRBV11-2
TGTGCCAGCACCCCGGGGAGGGGGGGAAGCTACGAGCAGTACTTC CASTPGRGGSYEQYF NA NA TRBJ2-7 TRBV6-6
TGTGCCAGCAGCTTCGAAGGATATAATGAAAAACTGTTTTTT CASSFEGYNEKLFF NA NA TRBJ1-4 TRBV7-9
TGTGCCAGCAGCCGAGAGGACAGGGTACTGTCCTTATCGGGCTACACCTTC CASSREDRVLSLSGYTF TRBD1 NA TRBJ1-2 TRBV5-4
TGTGCCACCGGGGGGGACTACGTAACAGATACGCAGTATTTT CATGGDYVTDTQYF TRBD2 NA TRBJ2-3 TRBV7-2
TGTGCCAGTAGGGACGGGACAGTCAATCAGCCCCAGCATTTT CASRDGTVNQPQHF TRBD1 NA TRBJ1-5 TRBV19
TGTGCCAGCAGTAGTTCTCCGGGACTAGCGGTGAATGAGCAGTTCTTC CASSSSPGLAVNEQFF TRBD2 NA TRBJ2-1 TRBV6-4
TGTGCCAGCACCACCTCCCGACAGGGCGTCAAGCAGTACTTC CASTTSRQGVKQYF TRBD1 NA TRBJ2-7 TRBV6-1
TGCAGCGCTGGGGGCGTAAGCACTGAAGCTTTCTTT CSAGGVSTEAFF NA NA TRBJ1-1 TRBV29-1
TGCGCCAGCAGCTTTGGGGGCAGGGAGGGCGATCAGCCCCAGCATTTT CASSFGGREGDQPQHF NA NA TRBJ1-5 TRBV5-1
TGTGCCAGCAGCGTAGATGCCCACTCTGGAAACACCATATATTTT CASSVDAHSGNTIYF NA NA TRBJ1-3 TRBV9
TGCGCCAGTAGAGACTCTGGGGCCAACGTCCTGACTTTC CASRDSGANVLTF NA NA TRBJ2-6 TRBV5-1
TGTGCCAGCAGTGCAATGGCGAGCTCCTACAATGAGCAGTTCTTC CASSAMASSYNEQFF NA large TRBJ2-1 TRBV6-4
TGTGCCAGCAGCTTAAACACTGAAGCTTTCTTT CASSLNTEAFF NA NA TRBJ1-1 TRBV7-9
TGCGCCAGCAGCTTGTGGGACGGGGAGCTGTTTTTT CASSLWDGELFF NA NA TRBJ2-2 TRBV5-1
TGTGCCAGCAGCTTGGATCCGGGCAGGCGGACCGGGGAGCTGTTTTTT CASSLDPGRRTGELFF NA NA TRBJ2-2 TRBV5-4
TGTGCCAGCAGCGTAGGAGGGGGGGGACAGCCCCAGCATTTT CASSVGGGGQPQHF NA NA TRBJ1-5 TRBV9
TGTGCCAGCACCCTGGGGGGGACAGGGCCTGAAGCTTTCTTT CASTLGGTGPEAFF TRBD1 NA TRBJ1-1 TRBV6-1
TGTGCCAGCAGCTTAGGCAGGGCAGGGGAGCAGTACTTC CASSLGRAGEQYF NA NA TRBJ2-7 TRBV7-8
TGCGCCAGCAGCAGTCGGCGGGGGTCCGATACGCAGTATTTT CASSSRRGSDTQYF TRBD2 NA TRBJ2-3 TRBV5-1
TGTGCCAGCAGCCCTCTATCTGGGGCCAACGTCCTGACTTTC CASSPLSGANVLTF NA once TRBJ2-6 TRBV7-3